The next 9 T cell receptor beta chains were all read from a single sample in a study of blood T cell repertoires in COVID-19. Clones were sequenced by immunoSEQ multiplex PCR, and TCRdb holds only the in-frame ones, with some missing. Of 100,000 to 150,000 clones detected, roughly nine tenths appear once; the ten largest clones hold 25% to 30%. Sequencing input: peripheral blood. These receptors were collected from a man in his 70s with active or convalescent COVID-19.

The table lists this clone with a count of one. J is TRBJ1-1 and V is TRBV7-8; D is uncertain. This CDR3 is built from 13 residues. Germline V gene lookup returns CDR1 SGHVS and CDR2 FQNEAQ. V lost 1 base to trimming and J lost 3 bases, with 6 bases between them. DNA for the CDR3: TGTGCCAGCAGCTTAGATTCATACACTGAAGCTTTCTTT. Translating it yields CASSLDSYTEAFF. Using reference TRBV7-8 and TRBJ1-1 for the parts outside the CDR3, the full variable domain is GAGVSQSPRYKVAKRGQDVALRCDPISGHVSLFWYQQALGQGPEFLTYFQNEAQLDKSGLPSDRFFAERPEGSVSTLKIQRTQQEDSAVYLCASSLDSYTEAFFGQGTRLTVV.

This clone was seen a few times. This rearrangement joins TRBV2 to TRBJ1-6; no reliable D call. Germline CDR1 SNHLY, CDR2 FYNNEI. The V end was cut by 2 bases, the J end by 18 bases, with 11 bases between. The CDR3 is 11 residues long. This CDR3 reads CASSETLQHHF. The DNA for the CDR3 is TGTGCCAGCAGTGAAACATTACAACACCACTTT.

The chain joins TRBV2 to TRBJ1-2; 8 bases are a match to TRBD1. The CDR3 runs 13 residues. Germline V gene data show CDR1 as SNHLY and CDR2 as FYNNEI. J gave up 0 bases and V 9 bases, and 3 bases lay outside the gene matches. The DNA for the CDR3 is TGTGCCAGGGGACAGGACACTAACTATGGCTACACCTTC. Translating gives CARGQDTNYGYTF. The whole variable domain, remainder taken from reference TRBV2 and TRBJ1-2, is EPEVTQTPSHQVTQMGQEVILRCVPISNHLYFYWYRQILGQKVEFLVSFYNNEISEKSEIFDDQFSVERPDGSNFTLKIRSTKLEDSAMYFCARGQDTNYGYTFGSGTRLTVV.

J is TRBJ1-6 and V is TRBV19; possible D gene TRBD1, 6 bases. The ends were cut back, 8 bases at V and 9 bases at J, with 17 bases in the middle. The CDR3 is 14 amino acids. Germline V gene sequence: CDR1 LNHDA, CDR2 SQIVND (reference sequence). CDR3 sequence: CASQRQEGVSPLHF. The DNA for the CDR3 is TGTGCCAGTCAACGACAGGAAGGCGTTTCACCCCTCCACTTT.

The rearrangement links TRBV28 to TRBJ1-5; a possible D gene is TRBD1 (5 bases). V dropped 9 bases and J dropped 3 bases, with 15 bases sitting between them. The CDR3 totals 14 residues. The germline V gene has CDR1 MDHEN and CDR2 SYDVKM. CDR3 sequence: CASLLGQSNQPQHF. DNA for the CDR3: TGTGCCAGTCTATTGGGGCAGTCCAATCAGCCCCAGCATTTT.

J is TRBJ2-1 and V is TRBV10-3; 9 nucleotides align to TRBD2. The CDR3 has 17 residues. V shed 6 bases, J shed 7 bases, and the junction held 16 bases outside the gene matches. Per germline, CDR1 ENHRY and CDR2 SYGVKD. The CDR3 bases are TGTGCCATCAGCTACCTCGAGGGGCTAGCGGGACAAAATGAGCAGTTCTTC. This codes for CAISYLEGLAGQNEQFF.

V usage is TRBV28 and J usage is TRBJ1-3; D is undetermined. Germline V lookup: CDR1 MDHEN, CDR2 SYDVKM. V was clipped by 1 base and J by 2 bases, with 18 bases between them. The CDR3 spans 18 residues. CDR3 sequence reads: CASSLYNLGVSAGNTIYF. CDR3 sequence (DNA): TGTGCCAGCAGTTTATATAATCTGGGAGTATCAGCTGGAAACACCATATATTTT. Looking up the rest from reference TRBV28 and TRBJ1-3 gives the full variable domain: DVKVTQSSRYLVKRTGEKVFLECVQDMDHENMFWYRQDPGLGLRLIYFSYDVKMKEKGDIPEGYSVSREKKERFSLILESASTNQTSMYLCASSLYNLGVSAGNTIYFGEGSWLTVV.

This clone was seen a single time. The rearrangement joins TRBV7-8 to TRBJ2-5; the match to TRBD2 covers 12 bases. Germline loops: CDR1 SGHVS, CDR2 FQNEAQ. This CDR3 has 17 amino acids. Losses at the gene ends were 4 bases for V and 5 bases for J; bases not matched to a gene: 11. The CDR3 protein is CASSSRSGLAGRETQYF. The CDR3 bases are TGTGCCAGCAGCTCAAGGTCCGGACTAGCGGGACGGGAGACCCAGTACTTC. Full variable domain (rest looked up from reference TRBV7-8 and TRBJ2-5): GAGVSQSPRYKVAKRGQDVALRCDPISGHVSLFWYQQALGQGPEFLTYFQNEAQLDKSGLPSDRFFAERPEGSVSTLKIQRTQQEDSAVYLCASSSRSGLAGRETQYFGPGTRLLVL.

The chain combines TRBV27 with TRBJ2-1; D may be TRBD2 (6 bases). This CDR3 has 15 amino acids. Trimming took off 6 bases at V and 4 bases at J, with 16 bases between the two ends. Germline-derived CDR1 and CDR2 are MNHEY and SMNVEV (reference sequence). The CDR3 nucleotides are TGTGCCAGCAGGGAGGGGATCGGGGGTTACAATGAGCAGTTCTTC. Translating it yields CASREGIGGYNEQFF.